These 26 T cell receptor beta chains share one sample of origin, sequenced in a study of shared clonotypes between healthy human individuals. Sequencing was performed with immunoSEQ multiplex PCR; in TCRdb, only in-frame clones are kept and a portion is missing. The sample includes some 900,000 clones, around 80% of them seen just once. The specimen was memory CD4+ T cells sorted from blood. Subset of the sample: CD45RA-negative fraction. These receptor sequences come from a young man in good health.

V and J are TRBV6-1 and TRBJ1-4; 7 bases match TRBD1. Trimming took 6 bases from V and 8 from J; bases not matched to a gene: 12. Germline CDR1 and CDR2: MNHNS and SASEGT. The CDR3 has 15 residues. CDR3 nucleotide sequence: TGTGCCAGCAGCAAAGCAGGGGGGAGTGAGGAAAAACTGTTTTTT. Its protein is CASSKAGGSEEKLFF.

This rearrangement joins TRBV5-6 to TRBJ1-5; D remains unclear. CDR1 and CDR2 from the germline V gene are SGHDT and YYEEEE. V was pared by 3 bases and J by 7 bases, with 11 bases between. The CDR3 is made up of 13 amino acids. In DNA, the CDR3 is TGTGCCAGCAGCTCCAGACCGGACCAGCCCCAGCATTTT. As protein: CASSSRPDQPQHF.

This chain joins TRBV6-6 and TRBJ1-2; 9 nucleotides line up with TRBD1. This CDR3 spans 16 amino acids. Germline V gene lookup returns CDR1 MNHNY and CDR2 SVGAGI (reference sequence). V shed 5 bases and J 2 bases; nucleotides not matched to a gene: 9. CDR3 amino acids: CASSRPGTGWNYGYTF. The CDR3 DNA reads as TGTGCCAGCAGTCGACCCGGGACAGGGTGGAACTATGGCTACACCTTC.

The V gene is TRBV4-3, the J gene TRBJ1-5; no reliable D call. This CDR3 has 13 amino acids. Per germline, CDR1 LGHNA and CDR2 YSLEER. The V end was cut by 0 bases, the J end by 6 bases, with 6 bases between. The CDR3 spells CASSQELGQPQHF. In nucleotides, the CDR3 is TGCGCCAGCAGCCAAGAGTTGGGTCAGCCCCAGCATTTT.

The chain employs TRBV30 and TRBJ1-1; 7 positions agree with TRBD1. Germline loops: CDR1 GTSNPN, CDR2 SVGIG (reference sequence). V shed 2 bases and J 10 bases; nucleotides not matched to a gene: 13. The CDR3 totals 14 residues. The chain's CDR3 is CAWSREQGLGGAFF. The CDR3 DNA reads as TGTGCCTGGAGTAGGGAACAGGGGCTCGGAGGAGCTTTCTTT. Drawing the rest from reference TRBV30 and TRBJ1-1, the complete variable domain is SQTIHQWPATLVQPVGSPLSLECTVEGTSNPNLYWYRQAAGRGLQLLFYSVGIGQISSEVPQNLSASRPQDRQFILSSKKLLLSDSGFYLCAWSREQGLGGAFFGQGTRLTVV.

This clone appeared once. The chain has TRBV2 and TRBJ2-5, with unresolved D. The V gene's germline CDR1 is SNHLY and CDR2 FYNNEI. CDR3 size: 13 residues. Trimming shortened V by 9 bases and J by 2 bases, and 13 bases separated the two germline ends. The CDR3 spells CASSRRTQETQYF. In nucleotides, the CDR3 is TGTGCCAGTTCGCGTAGGACGCAAGAGACCCAGTACTTC.

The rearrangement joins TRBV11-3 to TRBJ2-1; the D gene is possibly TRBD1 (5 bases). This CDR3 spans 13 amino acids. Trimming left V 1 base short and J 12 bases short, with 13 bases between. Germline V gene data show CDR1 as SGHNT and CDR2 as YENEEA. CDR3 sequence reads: CASSLAGQGRQFF. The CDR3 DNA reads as TGTGCCAGCAGCTTAGCTGGGCAGGGAAGGCAGTTCTTC.

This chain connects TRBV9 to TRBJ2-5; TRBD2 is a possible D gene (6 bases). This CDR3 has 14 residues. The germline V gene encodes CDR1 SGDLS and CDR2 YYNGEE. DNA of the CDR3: TGTGATCCGGGGAGGCCCTTATTGAAAGAGACCCAGTACTTC. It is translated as CDPGRPLLKETQYF.

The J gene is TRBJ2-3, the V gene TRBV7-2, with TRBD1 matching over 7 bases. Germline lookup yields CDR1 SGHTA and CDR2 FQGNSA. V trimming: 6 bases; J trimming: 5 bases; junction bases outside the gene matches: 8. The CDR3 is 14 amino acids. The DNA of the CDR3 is TGTGCCAGCAGACGACAGGGTGAGGGAGATACGCAGTATTTT. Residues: CASRRQGEGDTQYF.

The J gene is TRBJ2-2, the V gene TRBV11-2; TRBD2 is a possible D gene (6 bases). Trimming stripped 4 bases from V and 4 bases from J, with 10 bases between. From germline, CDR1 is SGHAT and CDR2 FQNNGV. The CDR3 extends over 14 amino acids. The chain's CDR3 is CASSWRAITGELFF. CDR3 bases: TGTGCCAGCAGCTGGAGGGCTATCACCGGGGAGCTGTTTTTT.

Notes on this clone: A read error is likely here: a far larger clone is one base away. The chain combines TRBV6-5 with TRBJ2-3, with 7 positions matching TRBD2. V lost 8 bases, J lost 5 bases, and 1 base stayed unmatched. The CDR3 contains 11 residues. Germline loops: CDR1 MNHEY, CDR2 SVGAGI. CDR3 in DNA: TGTGCCAGCGGGAGGGAAGATACGCAGTATTTT. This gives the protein CASGREDTQYF.

CDR3 sequence reads: CASSFTTSGRAQDTQYF. Here the CDR3 DNA reads TGCGCCAGCAGCTTTACGACTAGCGGGAGGGCGCAAGATACGCAGTATTTT. J is TRBJ2-3 and V is TRBV5-1, with 14 bases lining up with TRBD2. CDR3 size: 17 residues. CDR1 and CDR2 from the germline V gene are SGHRS and YFSETQ. V was pared by 2 bases and J by 5 bases, with 7 bases of the junction left unmatched.

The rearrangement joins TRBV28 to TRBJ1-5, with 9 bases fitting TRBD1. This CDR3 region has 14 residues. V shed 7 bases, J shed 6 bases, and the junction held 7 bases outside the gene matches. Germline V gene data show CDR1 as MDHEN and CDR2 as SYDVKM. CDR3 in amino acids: CASKWGQGGQPQHF. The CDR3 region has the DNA TGTGCCAGCAAATGGGGACAGGGTGGTCAGCCCCAGCATTTT.

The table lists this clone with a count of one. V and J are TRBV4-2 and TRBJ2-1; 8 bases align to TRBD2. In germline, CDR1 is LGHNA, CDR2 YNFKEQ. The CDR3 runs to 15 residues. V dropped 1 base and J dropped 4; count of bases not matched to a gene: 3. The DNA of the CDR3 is TGTGCCAGCAGCCAAGCGGGGGGGCAATACAATGAGCAGTTCTTC. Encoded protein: CASSQAGGQYNEQFF.

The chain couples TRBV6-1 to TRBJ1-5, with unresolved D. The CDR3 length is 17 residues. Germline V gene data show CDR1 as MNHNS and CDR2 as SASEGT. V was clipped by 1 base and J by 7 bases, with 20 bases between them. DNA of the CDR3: TGTGCCAGCAGTGAAGGTCATTCAAGGCCCAACGGGCAGCCCCAGCATTTT. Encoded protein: CASSEGHSRPNGQPQHF.

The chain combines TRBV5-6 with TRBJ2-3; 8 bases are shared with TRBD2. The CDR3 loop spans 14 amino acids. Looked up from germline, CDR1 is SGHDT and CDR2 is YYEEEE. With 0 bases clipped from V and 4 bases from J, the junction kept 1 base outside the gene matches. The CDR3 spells CASSLAGGADTQYF. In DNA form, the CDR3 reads TGTGCCAGCAGCTTGGCGGGAGGGGCAGATACGCAGTATTTT.

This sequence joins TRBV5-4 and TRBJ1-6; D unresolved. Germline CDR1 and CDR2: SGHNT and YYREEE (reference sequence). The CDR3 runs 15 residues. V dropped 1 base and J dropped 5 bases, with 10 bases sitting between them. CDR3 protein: CASSLSRHNNSPLHF. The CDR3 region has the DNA TGTGCCAGCAGCTTGAGTCGGCATAATAATTCACCCCTCCACTTT.

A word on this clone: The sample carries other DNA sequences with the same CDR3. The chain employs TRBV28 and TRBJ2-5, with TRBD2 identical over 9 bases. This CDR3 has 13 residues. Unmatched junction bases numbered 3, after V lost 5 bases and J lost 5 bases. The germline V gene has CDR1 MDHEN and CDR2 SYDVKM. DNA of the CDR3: TGTGCCAGCAGTGCGGGGGGGCGGGAGACCCAGTACTTC. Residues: CASSAGGRETQYF.

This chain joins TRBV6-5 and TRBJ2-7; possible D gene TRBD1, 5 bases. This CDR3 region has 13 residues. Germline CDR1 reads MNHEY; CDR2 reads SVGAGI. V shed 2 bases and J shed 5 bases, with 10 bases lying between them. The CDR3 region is CASSYLDRNEQYF. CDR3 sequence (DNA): TGTGCCAGCAGTTACCTTGACAGAAACGAGCAGTACTTC.

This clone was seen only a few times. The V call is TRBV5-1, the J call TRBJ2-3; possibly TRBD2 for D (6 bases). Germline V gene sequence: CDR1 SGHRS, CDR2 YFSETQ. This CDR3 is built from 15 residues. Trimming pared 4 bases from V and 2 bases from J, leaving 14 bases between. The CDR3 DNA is TGCGCCAGCAGCGGAGGACTATATTTCACAGATACGCAGTATTTT. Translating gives CASSGGLYFTDTQYF. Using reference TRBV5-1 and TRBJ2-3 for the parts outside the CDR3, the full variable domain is KAGVTQTPRYLIKTRGQQVTLSCSPISGHRSVSWYQQTPGQGLQFLFEYFSETQRNKGNFPGRFSGRQFSNSRSEMNVSTLELGDSALYLCASSGGLYFTDTQYFGPGTRLTVL.

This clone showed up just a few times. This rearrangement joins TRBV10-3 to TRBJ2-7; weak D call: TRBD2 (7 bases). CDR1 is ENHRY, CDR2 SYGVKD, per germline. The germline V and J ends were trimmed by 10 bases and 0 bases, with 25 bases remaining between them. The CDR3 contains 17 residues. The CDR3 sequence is CATRGPIAGYSSYEQYF. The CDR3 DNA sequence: TGTGCCACCAGGGGCCCAATAGCGGGTTACAGCTCCTACGAGCAGTACTTC.

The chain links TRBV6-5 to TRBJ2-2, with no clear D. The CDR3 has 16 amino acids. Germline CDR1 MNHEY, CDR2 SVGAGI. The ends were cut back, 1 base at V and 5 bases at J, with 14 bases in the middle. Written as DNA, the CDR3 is TGTGCCAGCAGTTACTTACTTGTCAGGACGACCGGGGAGCTGTTTTTT. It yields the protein CASSYLLVRTTGELFF.

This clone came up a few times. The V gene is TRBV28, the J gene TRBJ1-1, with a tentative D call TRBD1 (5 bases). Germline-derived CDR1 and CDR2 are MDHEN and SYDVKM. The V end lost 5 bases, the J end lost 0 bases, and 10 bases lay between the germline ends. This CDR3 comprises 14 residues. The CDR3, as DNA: TGTGCCAGCAGTATAGGGACGATGAACACTGAAGCTTTCTTT. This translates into CASSIGTMNTEAFF.

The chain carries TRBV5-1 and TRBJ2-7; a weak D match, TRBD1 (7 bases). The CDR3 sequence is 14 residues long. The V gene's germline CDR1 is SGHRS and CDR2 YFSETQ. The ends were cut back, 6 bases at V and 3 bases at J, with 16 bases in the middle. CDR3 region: CASTLGGQHYEQYF. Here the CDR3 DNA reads TGCGCCAGCACCCTCGGGGGACAGCACTACGAGCAGTACTTC.

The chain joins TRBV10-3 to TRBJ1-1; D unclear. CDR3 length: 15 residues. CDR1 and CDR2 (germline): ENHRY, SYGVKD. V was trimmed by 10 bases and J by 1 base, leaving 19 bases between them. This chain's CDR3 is CATEAGSGRNTEAFF. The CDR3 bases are TGTGCCACCGAAGCCGGATCCGGCCGGAACACTGAAGCTTTCTTT.

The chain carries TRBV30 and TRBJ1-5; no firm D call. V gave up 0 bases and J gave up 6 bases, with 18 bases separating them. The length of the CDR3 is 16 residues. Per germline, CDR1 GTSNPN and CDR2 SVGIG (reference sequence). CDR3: CAWSVRSTAAIQPQHF. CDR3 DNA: TGTGCCTGGAGTGTACGTAGTACAGCCGCAATTCAGCCCCAGCATTTT.